The present T cell receptor beta chain was sequenced within a study of shared clonotypes between healthy human individuals. Germline V lookup: CDR1 SNHLY, CDR2 FYNNEI. The CDR3 is made up of 11 amino acids. Method: immunoSEQ multiplex PCR; TCRdb's copy keeps in-frame clones and lacks some. In the table there are around 1.1 million clones, around three quarters of which are singletons. Adult donors, all healthy and HIV-negative, had no recent acute infections or vaccinations. Concerning this clone itself: A far larger clone is off by one base, so a read error is likely.

The TCR comes from a man aged 18 to 30 in good health. Some clones in this sample may be carry-over from other donors' samples. This chain connects TRBV2 to TRBJ2-7; D unclear. The specimen sequenced was memory CD4+ T cells from PBMCs. This sample's subset: CD45RA-negative fraction. This CDR3 is CAGSEVTEQYF. The CDR3 DNA sequence: TGTGCCGGCAGTGAAGTGACCGAGCAGTACTTC.